The 20 T cell receptor beta chains below all came from one sample that was sequenced in a study of control samples from healthy donors and cancer patients. Sequencing used immunoSEQ multiplex PCR; TCRdb keeps in-frame clones, though not all of them. This table holds around 50,000 clones, about 86% found once. Sequencing was carried out using PBMCs. The receptors stem from a woman aged 45-65 years with lung cancer.

This chain joins TRBV19 and TRBJ2-7; 7 positions match TRBD1. The length of the CDR3 is 15 residues. Germline V gene data show CDR1 as LNHDA and CDR2 as SQIVND (reference sequence). Trimming took 3 bases from V and 3 from J; bases not matched to a gene: 8. The CDR3 region is CASSIGTATLYEQYF. The CDR3 DNA reads TGTGCCAGTAGTATCGGGACAGCTACCCTCTACGAGCAGTACTTC.

The V gene is TRBV13, the J gene TRBJ2-3, with D tentatively TRBD2 (6 bases). V was cut by 6 bases and J by 5 bases, with 12 bases left in between. Germline-derived CDR1 and CDR2 are PRHDT and FYEKMQ (reference sequence). The CDR3 runs 13 residues. The CDR3 here is CASRRDLVDTQYF. In nucleotides, the CDR3 is TGTGCCAGCAGGAGGGACTTAGTAGATACGCAGTATTTT.

V usage is TRBV30 and J usage is TRBJ1-3; no reliable D call. The CDR3 has 12 amino acids. Germline assignment: CDR1 GTSNPN and CDR2 SVGIG (reference sequence). Trimming took 3 bases from V and 3 from J, leaving 6 bases between them. This chain's CDR3 is CAWSGDGNTIYF. The CDR3 bases are TGTGCCTGGAGCGGGGATGGAAACACCATATATTTT.

V gene TRBV10-3 combines with J gene TRBJ1-2, with D possibly TRBD1 on 6 matching bases. Between the trimmed V and J ends, which lost 4 bases and 8 bases, there was a span of 20 bases. The CDR3 is made up of 15 amino acids. Germline V gene data show CDR1 as ENHRY and CDR2 as SYGVKD. CDR3 loop: CAISGGGGPREGYTF. CDR3 sequence (DNA): TGTGCCATCAGTGGCGGGGGGGGGCCCCGGGAAGGCTACACCTTC.

Regarding this clone: The junction departs from the called germline gene at one end, perhaps through a read error. The genes are TRBV24-1 and TRBJ2-7; TRBD2 is a possible D gene (5 bases). Germline CDR1 and CDR2: KGHDR and SFDVKD. The CDR3 loop spans 13 amino acids. The CDR3 coding sequence is TGTGCCGCCAGTGATCCGGGGTCGTACGAGCAGTACTTC. As protein: CAASDPGSYEQYF.

The chain uses TRBV19 and TRBJ1-1; no clear D. The CDR3 loop spans 14 amino acids. Trimming took off 3 bases at V and 4 bases at J, with 12 bases between the two ends. The germline V gene has CDR1 LNHDA and CDR2 SQIVND (reference sequence). CDR3 sequence: CASSMWDRPTEAFF. CDR3 DNA sequence: TGTGCCAGTAGTATGTGGGATCGACCCACTGAAGCTTTCTTT. Variable domain in full (rest from reference TRBV19 and TRBJ1-1): DGGITQSPKYLFRKEGQNVTLSCEQNLNHDAMYWYRQDPGQGLRLIYYSQIVNDFQKGDIAEGYSVSREKKESFPLTVTSAQKNPTAFYLCASSMWDRPTEAFFGQGTRLTVV.

The V gene is TRBV27, the J gene TRBJ2-1; 10 nucleotides match TRBD1. This CDR3 has 16 amino acids. V shed 5 bases, J shed 8 bases, and the junction held 12 bases outside the gene matches. Germline CDR1 MNHEY, CDR2 SMNVEV (reference sequence). CDR3 in amino acids: CASSVPLGQGNYEQFF. In DNA form, the CDR3 reads TGTGCCAGCAGTGTACCGCTGGGACAGGGGAACTATGAGCAGTTCTTC.

The genes are TRBV7-9 and TRBJ2-3; possibly TRBD1 or TRBD2 for D (6 bases each). This CDR3 spans 15 amino acids. CDR1 and CDR2 from the germline V gene are SEHNR and FQNEAQ (reference sequence). The V end was cut by 2 bases, the J end by 2 bases, with 11 bases between. The CDR3 DNA sequence: TGTGCCAGCAGCTTAACGGGGGCCTTCACAGATACGCAGTATTTT. Translating gives CASSLTGAFTDTQYF.

This rearrangement joins TRBV2 to TRBJ2-2; 12 bases fit TRBD1. Germline-derived CDR1 and CDR2 are SNHLY and FYNNEI. Losses at the gene ends were 3 bases for V and 5 bases for J; bases not matched to a gene: 7. The CDR3 totals 17 residues. CDR3 DNA: TGTGCCAGCAGTGACTTTTGGGGACAGGGGGCAACCGGGGAGCTGTTTTTT. Translated, it gives CASSDFWGQGATGELFF.

The chain joins TRBV9 to TRBJ2-3; TRBD2 aligns across 8 bases. Germline trimming cut 0 bases from V and 4 bases from J; bases unmatched to any gene: 4. This CDR3 is built from 15 residues. The germline V gene has CDR1 SGDLS and CDR2 YYNGEE. DNA of the CDR3: TGTGCCAGCAGCGTAGTAAGCGGGGGCCCAGATACGCAGTATTTT. This translates into CASSVVSGGPDTQYF.

The V and J genes are TRBV28 and TRBJ1-1; D gene ambiguous. V lost 2 bases and J 10 bases, leaving 11 bases between the germline ends. Germline V gene data show CDR1 as MDHEN and CDR2 as SYDVKM. The CDR3 spans 12 residues. The CDR3 reads CASSLNPSGAFF. CDR3 nucleotides: TGTGCCAGCAGTTTAAACCCGTCAGGAGCTTTCTTT.

The genes are TRBV5-1 and TRBJ2-7, with 10 bases fitting TRBD1. The CDR3 totals 14 residues. In germline, CDR1 is SGHRS, CDR2 YFSETQ. Trimming took 3 bases from V and 5 from J; bases not matched to a gene: 5. The CDR3 bases are TGCGCCAGCAGCTCGGACAGGGGGTTCGACGAGCAGTACTTC. Translation: CASSSDRGFDEQYF.

The V and J genes are TRBV2 and TRBJ2-1, with D perhaps TRBD1 (6 bases). The V and J ends lost 3 bases and 8 bases respectively, with 17 bases between them. The CDR3 loop spans 15 amino acids. CDR1 is SNHLY and CDR2 is FYNNEI in the germline V gene. The CDR3 loop is CASSDRTVGADEQFF. The CDR3 DNA is TGTGCCAGCAGTGATCGGACAGTAGGTGCGGATGAGCAGTTCTTC.

The rearrangement links TRBV6-5 to TRBJ1-3; D is unresolved. Trimming shortened V by 10 bases and J by 0 bases, and 10 bases separated the two germline ends. The CDR3 runs 13 residues. Germline values: CDR1 MNHEY, CDR2 SVGAGI. CDR3 loop: CAIRPPSGNTIYF. Here the CDR3 DNA reads TGTGCCATTCGGCCCCCCTCTGGAAACACCATATATTTT.

V is TRBV27 and J is TRBJ1-5; TRBD1 is a possible D gene (6 bases). The V gene lost 5 bases and the J gene lost 1 base, with 9 bases spanning the gap. Germline assignment: CDR1 MNHEY and CDR2 SMNVEV (reference sequence). The CDR3 loop spans 14 amino acids. This CDR3 reads CASSPGASNQPQHF. The CDR3 coding sequence is TGTGCCAGCAGTCCAGGGGCCAGCAATCAGCCCCAGCATTTT.

This clone was detected once. The chain is built from TRBV20-1 and TRBJ1-2, with D perhaps TRBD1 (6 bases). V dropped 3 bases and J dropped 2 bases, with 19 bases sitting between them. The CDR3 has 16 residues. Germline assignment: CDR1 DFQATT and CDR2 SNEGSKA (reference sequence). The CDR3 nucleotides read TGCAGTGCTAGTATCCCCCAGGGGTTATCCAACTATGGCTACACCTTC. Translation gives CSASIPQGLSNYGYTF.

The V gene is TRBV6-5, the J gene TRBJ2-7; possibly TRBD1 for D (7 bases). V lost 6 bases and J 6 bases, leaving 18 bases between the germline ends. The CDR3 length is 14 residues. Germline-derived CDR1 and CDR2 are MNHEY and SVGAGI. This CDR3 is CASRTAGGYREQYF. CDR3 nucleotides: TGTGCCAGCAGGACCGCAGGGGGGTACCGCGAGCAGTACTTC.

The V call is TRBV18, the J call TRBJ1-2, with no clear D. V was cut by 6 bases and J by 5 bases, with 13 bases left in between. Germline V gene data show CDR1 as KGHSH and CDR2 as LQKENI. The CDR3 consists of 13 residues. As DNA, the CDR3 is TGTGCCAGCTCGCGTACAGAGAATTATGGCTACACCTTC. Protein product: CASSRTENYGYTF.

The chain recombines TRBV24-1 with TRBJ2-7, with D possibly matching TRBD2 (6 bases). Trimming took off 3 bases at V and 0 bases at J, with 14 bases between the two ends. In germline, CDR1 is KGHDR, CDR2 SFDVKD. This CDR3 region has 16 residues. The CDR3 sequence: CATSDGRSRPSYEQYF. CDR3 in DNA: TGTGCCACCAGTGATGGGAGGTCCCGACCCTCCTACGAGCAGTACTTC.

The chain has TRBV5-1 and TRBJ2-1, with TRBD2 matching over 9 bases. The CDR3 contains 15 residues. The ends lost 0 bases at V and 5 bases at J; junction bases unmatched: 3. The germline V gene encodes CDR1 SGHRS and CDR2 YFSETQ. CDR3 region: CASSLGGGANNEQFF. CDR3 DNA: TGCGCCAGCAGCTTGGGCGGGGGGGCGAACAATGAGCAGTTCTTC.